The 32 T cell receptor beta chains reported below all come from one sample, sequenced in a study of molecular identifiers for immune sequencing clone quantification. A single record per CDR3 protein comes from TCRdb applying MiXCR to the PCR reads. The table lists 85,000 to 100,000 distinct CDR3 sequences, less than 25% of them singletons. Material for sequencing was naive CD8+ T cells from blood, with Jurkat cell RNA spiked in. Documented subset: FACS-sorted CD8+CD4-CCR7+CD45RA+ naive T cells. All receptors come from a human donor in good health. Some libraries in this study had Jurkat cell RNA spiked in.

The CDR3 here is CASSQDGWGSGANVLTF. CDR3 in DNA: TGCGCCAGCAGCCAAGATGGGTGGGGCTCTGGGGCCAACGTCCTGACTTTC. The chain links TRBV4-1 to TRBJ2-6; D not resolved. This CDR3 is 17 amino acids long. Trimming pared 0 bases from V and 0 bases from J, leaving 9 bases between. Germline values: CDR1 MGHRA, CDR2 YSYEKL.

This clonotype was detected a few times. V usage is TRBV3-2 and J usage is TRBJ2-3; the DNA was not used to check the table's D call, TRBD1. TRBV3-2 is described as a pseudogene. This CDR3 spans 17 amino acids. For the CDR3, the DNA is TGTGCCAGCAGCCGTGCAGGGACAGGGAGGAGAACAGATACGCAGTATTTT. Amino acid sequence: CASSRAGTGRRTDTQYF.

This clonotype was found many times. This sequence joins TRBV28 and TRBJ2-7; the D gene is possibly TRBD2 (5 bases). Germline values: CDR1 MDHEN, CDR2 SYDVKM. V was clipped by 7 bases and J by 6 bases, with 19 bases between them. The CDR3 is made up of 14 amino acids. The CDR3 nucleotides are TGTGCCAGCACCATGGACGGAGGACCGGCCGAGCAGTACTTC. Its translation is CASTMDGGPAEQYF. The complete variable domain, with remaining parts taken from reference TRBV28 and TRBJ2-7, reads DVKVTQSSRYLVKRTGEKVFLECVQDMDHENMFWYRQDPGLGLRLIYFSYDVKMKEKGDIPEGYSVSREKKERFSLILESASTNQTSMYLCASTMDGGPAEQYFGPGTRLTVT.

Notes on this clonotype: A much larger clone lies one base from this, so it may be a read error. The DNA for the CDR3 is TGCGCCAGCAGCCAAGGACTAGCTTACGTGCAGTACTTC. Translating it yields CASSQGLAYVQYF. The chain links TRBV5-1 to TRBJ2-7, with 8 positions matching TRBD2. Per the germline V gene, CDR1 is SGHRS and CDR2 is YFSETQ. The CDR3 consists of 13 residues.

This clonotype was counted at least ten times. The J gene is TRBJ1-1, the V gene TRBV5-6; no clear D. Germline V gene data show CDR1 as SGHDT and CDR2 as YYEEEE. The V end lost 6 bases, the J end lost 5 bases, and 11 bases lay between the germline ends. The CDR3 has 12 amino acids. CDR3 protein: CASMGSRTEAFF. In nucleotides, the CDR3 is TGTGCCAGCATGGGGAGTCGGACTGAAGCTTTCTTT.

The chain couples TRBV28 to TRBJ2-7, with 9 bases fitting TRBD1. The germline V gene has CDR1 MDHEN and CDR2 SYDVKM. CDR3 size: 15 residues. With V trimmed by 7 bases and J by 1 base, 8 bases remained unmatched. The CDR3 spells CASTPPGQGSYEQYF. Here the CDR3 DNA reads TGTGCCAGCACCCCACCGGGACAGGGATCCTACGAGCAGTACTTC.

The sample holds many counts of this clonotype. Written as DNA, the CDR3 is TGTGCCAGCAGCTTACCACCAGGACATCTTCCCTACGAGCAGTACTTC. It is translated as CASSLPPGHLPYEQYF. The chain combines TRBV7-2 with TRBJ2-7; tentatively, D is TRBD1 (5 bases). Germline V gene lookup returns CDR1 SGHTA and CDR2 FQGNSA. This CDR3 is built from 16 residues. V shed 2 bases and J shed 2 bases, with 16 bases lying between them. The full variable domain, in which reference TRBV7-2 and TRBJ2-7 provide the parts outside the CDR3, is GAGVSQSPSNKVTEKGKDVELRCDPISGHTALYWYRQSLGQGLEFLIYFQGNSAPDKSGLPSDRFSAERTGGSVSTLTIQRTQQEDSAVYLCASSLPPGHLPYEQYFGPGTRLTVT.

On this clonotype itself: A much bigger clone sits one base away, suggesting this may be a read error. This chain links TRBV7-9 with TRBJ2-2; D is perhaps TRBD2 (6 bases). Per the germline V gene, CDR1 is SEHNR and CDR2 is FQNEAQ (reference sequence). The CDR3 consists of 12 residues. CDR3 protein: CASSYHTGEVFF. In nucleotides, the CDR3 is TGTGCCAGCAGCTACCACACCGGGGAGGTGTTTTTT.

This clonotype was counted between two and nine times. V and J are TRBV7-9 and TRBJ2-2; D might be TRBD2 (6 bases). The CDR3 length is 17 residues. With 2 bases removed from V and 5 bases from J, the gap between germline ends came to 18 bases. Germline V lookup: CDR1 SEHNR, CDR2 FQNEAQ (reference sequence). CDR3 protein: CASSLPVLAPGTGELFF. The CDR3 DNA sequence: TGTGCCAGCAGCTTACCCGTTCTAGCGCCGGGGACCGGGGAGCTGTTTTTT.

This clonotype came up a few times. This chain joins TRBV7-2 and TRBJ1-3; D is undetermined. CDR3 size: 12 residues. Germline lookup yields CDR1 SGHTA and CDR2 FQGNSA. V lost 6 bases and J 4 bases, leaving 7 bases between the germline ends. The CDR3 is CASSSQGNTIYF. The CDR3 DNA follows: TGTGCCAGCAGTTCGCAGGGAAACACCATATATTTT.

This clonotype was detected many times. The genes are TRBV28 and TRBJ2-5; 9 bases align to TRBD2. Looked up from germline, CDR1 is MDHEN and CDR2 is SYDVKM. V lost 2 bases to trimming and J lost 5 bases; unmatched junction nucleotides: 9. The CDR3 is 16 residues long. CDR3 coding DNA: TGTGCCAGCAGTTTAGGCACCGGGACTAGCACGGAGACCCAGTACTTC. Protein product: CASSLGTGTSTETQYF.

At least ten counts were recorded for this clonotype. The chain joins TRBV6-2 or TRBV6-3 to TRBJ2-7, with TRBD1 as a possible D gene (6 bases). Germline CDR1 and CDR2: MNHEY and SVGEGT. Trimming stripped 0 bases from V and 5 bases from J, with 8 bases between. CDR3 length equals 13 residues. The CDR3 region has the DNA TGTGCCAGCAGTTACTCGGGGGCCCACGAGCAGTACTTC. Its protein product is CASSYSGAHEQYF.

V and J are TRBV2 and TRBJ2-3, with 7 bases fitting TRBD1. This CDR3 region has 17 residues. V gave up 4 bases and J gave up 5 bases; unmatched junction bases: 15. Germline V gene sequence: CDR1 SNHLY, CDR2 FYNNEI. In nucleotides, the CDR3 is TGTGCCAGCAGTGGACAGGGATCGTTCTTGGGTGGAGATACGCAGTATTTT. Amino acid sequence: CASSGQGSFLGGDTQYF.

As to this clonotype: This may stem from a read error, because a much larger clone lies one nucleotide away. This rearrangement joins TRBV20-1 to TRBJ2-3, with TRBD2 as a possible D gene (5 bases). CDR1 is DFQATT, CDR2 SNEGSKA, per germline (reference sequence). CDR3 length equals 14 residues. In DNA, the CDR3 is TGCAGTGCTAAGGATCCTAGCTTAACAGAAACGCAGTATTTT. The encoded protein is CSAKDPSLTETQYF.

This clonotype was seen at least ten times. V gene TRBV3-1 combines with J gene TRBJ2-3, with TRBD2 as a possible D gene (6 bases). Germline V gene sequence: CDR1 LGHDT, CDR2 YNNKEL (reference sequence). The CDR3 is 15 residues long. V lost 4 bases and J lost 0, with 11 bases in between. CDR3 residues: CASSLLARSTDTQYF. DNA of the CDR3: TGTGCCAGCAGCCTTCTAGCGAGGAGCACAGATACGCAGTATTTT.

There are a few counts of this clonotype. This clone may be a read error of a much larger clone one base away. The chain recombines TRBV7-2 with TRBJ2-7; 11 positions agree with TRBD2. The CDR3 is 14 amino acids. CDR1 SGHTA and CDR2 FQGNSA come from the germline V gene. The CDR3 region has the DNA TGTGCCGGCAGCCCAGGGACTAGCGGCCTCGAGCAGTACTTC. Translation gives CAGSPGTSGLEQYF.

The chain has TRBV15 and TRBJ2-3, with D perhaps TRBD1 or TRBD2 (5 bases each). V lost 2 bases and J lost 10, with 16 bases in between. The germline V gene encodes CDR1 LNHNV and CDR2 YYDKDF (reference sequence). The CDR3 has 14 amino acids. CDR3 residues: CATSRLGTVLPQYF. In nucleotides, the CDR3 is TGTGCCACCAGCAGACTCGGGACCGTCCTTCCGCAGTATTTT.

J is TRBJ1-2 and V is TRBV7-9, with 7 positions matching TRBD1. The germline V gene has CDR1 SEHNR and CDR2 FQNEAQ (reference sequence). The CDR3 spans 11 residues. J gave up 10 bases and V 5 bases, and 4 bases lay outside the gene matches. The CDR3 reads CASSMGQFYTF. Written as DNA, the CDR3 is TGTGCCAGCAGCATGGGACAGTTCTACACCTTC.

Notes on this clonotype: A much larger clone differs from this one at a single base, so this may be a read error. The rearrangement uses TRBV27 and TRBJ1-6; D is undetermined. The CDR3 runs to 16 residues. The germline gives CDR1 MNHEY, CDR2 SMNVEV (reference sequence). The DNA for the CDR3 is TGTGCCAGCAGTTTATCTAGGTCGTATCTAAGTTCACCCCTCCGCTTT. Its protein product is CASSLSRSYLSSPLRF.

The rearrangement links TRBV20-1 to TRBJ2-2; 10 bases fit TRBD1. CDR3 length: 16 amino acids. Germline V CDR1 and CDR2: DFQATT, SNEGSKA (reference sequence). J was trimmed by 3 bases and V by 3 bases; bases with no gene match: 7. CDR3 coding DNA: TGCAGTGCTAGCCTCCGGGACAGGGGTGACACCGGGGAGCTGTTTTTT. It specifies CSASLRDRGDTGELFF.

This clonotype was detected many times. The chain joins TRBV4-3 to TRBJ1-4; D is undetermined. This CDR3 has 16 residues. Germline CDR1 and CDR2: LGHNA and YSLEER. Deletions cut 1 base from V and 5 bases from J, with 14 bases between. The CDR3 region is CASSQAISAVNEKLFF. CDR3 nucleotide sequence: TGCGCCAGCAGCCAAGCCATTTCGGCAGTCAATGAAAAACTGTTTTTT.

This clonotype was seen at least ten times. The rearrangement links TRBV20-1 to TRBJ1-1, with 7 bases aligning to TRBD1. The CDR3 sequence is 13 residues long. Germline assignment: CDR1 DFQATT and CDR2 SNEGSKA (reference sequence). The CDR3 loop is CSTQGESHTEAFF. DNA of the CDR3: TGCAGCACCCAGGGGGAGAGTCACACTGAAGCTTTCTTT.

This clonotype was observed at least ten times. V is TRBV4-3 and J is TRBJ1-5; 7 positions match TRBD1. The germline gives CDR1 LGHNA, CDR2 YSLEER. The CDR3 has 15 residues. Trimming cost V 4 bases and J 2 bases; bases outside gene matches: 5. The CDR3 DNA is TGCGCCAGCAGCCTCACCAGGGGGGGCAATCAGCCCCAGCATTTT. Its protein is CASSLTRGGNQPQHF.

This clonotype appeared many times. The J gene is TRBJ1-6, the V gene TRBV20-1; D is perhaps TRBD1 (5 bases). CDR3 size: 14 residues. Deletions cut 4 bases from V and 7 bases from J, with 14 bases between. CDR1 is DFQATT and CDR2 is SNEGSKA in the germline V gene (reference sequence). CDR3: CSATPGPGNSPLHF. CDR3 DNA: TGCAGTGCTACCCCGGGACCCGGGAATTCACCCCTCCACTTT.

This clonotype was seen many times. The CDR3 DNA is TGTGCCATCAGTGATAACGGGAGGGCCTACGAGCAGTACTTC. Translating gives CAISDNGRAYEQYF. The chain joins TRBV10-3 to TRBJ2-7; 8 bases match TRBD2. Germline V gene lookup returns CDR1 ENHRY and CDR2 SYGVKD. V lost 3 bases to trimming and J lost 2 bases; unmatched junction nucleotides: 3. The CDR3 has 14 amino acids.

The chain couples TRBV30 to TRBJ2-1; 13 bases are shared with TRBD2. V lost 7 bases and J lost 8; bases outside the gene matches: 2. The CDR3 is made up of 12 amino acids. Germline V gene lookup returns CDR1 GTSNPN and CDR2 SVGIG (reference sequence). DNA of the CDR3: TGTGCCTTACTAGCGGGAGGGTATGAGCAGTTCTTC. Translating it yields CALLAGGYEQFF.

This clonotype was observed at least ten times. The chain couples TRBV7-9 to TRBJ1-1; weak D call: TRBD1 (6 bases). Germline V gene data show CDR1 as SEHNR and CDR2 as FQNEAQ (reference sequence). The CDR3 has 14 amino acids. Trimming took off 5 bases at V and 5 bases at J, with 15 bases between the two ends. CDR3 amino acids: CASSLDRRGTEAFF. CDR3 DNA: TGTGCCAGCAGCCTCGATCGGAGGGGGACTGAAGCTTTCTTT.

In its sample, this clonotype was seen a few times. V usage is TRBV28 and J usage is TRBJ2-1, with TRBD2 matching 12 bases. The J segment lost 7 bases and the V segment lost 6 bases, leaving 4 bases of the junction unmatched. The CDR3 is made up of 14 amino acids. CDR1 is MDHEN, CDR2 SYDVKM, per germline. CDR3 amino acids: CASRATSGSNEQFF. The CDR3 nucleotides are TGTGCCAGCAGAGCGACTAGCGGGAGTAATGAGCAGTTCTTC. Full variable domain (rest looked up from reference TRBV28 and TRBJ2-1): DVKVTQSSRYLVKRTGEKVFLECVQDMDHENMFWYRQDPGLGLRLIYFSYDVKMKEKGDIPEGYSVSREKKERFSLILESASTNQTSMYLCASRATSGSNEQFFGPGTRLTVL.

The sample holds many counts of this clonotype. The chain couples TRBV20-1 to TRBJ2-5; possibly TRBD2 for D (6 bases). Germline V lookup: CDR1 DFQATT, CDR2 SNEGSKA (reference sequence). The germline V and J ends were trimmed by 3 bases and 5 bases, with 16 bases remaining between them. CDR3 length: 14 amino acids. Here the CDR3 reads CSASSGTYGETQYF. The CDR3 region has the DNA TGCAGTGCTAGCTCGGGGACTTACGGCGAGACCCAGTACTTC.

Note on this clonotype: Lacking the conserved final phenylalanine or tryptophan, this CDR3 likely reflects a read error. This chain joins TRBV12-3 or TRBV12-4 and TRBJ2-5; possibly TRBD2 for D (5 bases). Trimming shortened V by 6 bases and J by 0 bases, and 17 bases separated the two germline ends. This CDR3 spans 16 amino acids. For the CDR3, the DNA is TGTGCCAGCAGGCTAGTTTCCGGGATGTACCAAGAGACCCAGTACCTC. Its protein product is CASRLVSGMYQETQYL.

This sequence joins TRBV9 and TRBJ2-5, with a possible D match to TRBD2 (6 bases). V was shortened by 3 bases and J by 1 base, with 16 bases between the two germline ends. Looked up from germline, CDR1 is SGDLS and CDR2 is YYNGEE. This CDR3 has 16 amino acids. The CDR3 nucleotides read TGTGCCAGCAGCGGAGCGGGTACGGGCCCCCAAGAGACCCAGTACTTC. It is translated as CASSGAGTGPQETQYF.

This clonotype was picked up many times. V is TRBV28 and J is TRBJ2-3; D remains ambiguous. CDR3 length equals 16 residues. Germline values: CDR1 MDHEN, CDR2 SYDVKM. Trimming removed 3 bases at V and 1 base at J, with 14 bases between. The CDR3 nucleotides read TGTGCCAGCAGTTTTCGGGCGTTACGGGGCACAGATACGCAGTATTTT. It specifies CASSFRALRGTDTQYF.